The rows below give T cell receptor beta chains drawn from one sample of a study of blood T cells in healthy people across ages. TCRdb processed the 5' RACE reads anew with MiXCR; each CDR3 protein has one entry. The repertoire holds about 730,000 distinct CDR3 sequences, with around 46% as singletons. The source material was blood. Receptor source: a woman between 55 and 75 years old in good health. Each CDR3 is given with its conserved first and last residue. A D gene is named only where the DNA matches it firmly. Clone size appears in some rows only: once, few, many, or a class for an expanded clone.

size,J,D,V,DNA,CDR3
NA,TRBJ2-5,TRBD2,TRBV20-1,TGCAGTGCTAGAGGGACTAGCGGGAATCGGGAGCAGTACTTC,CSARGTSGNREQYF
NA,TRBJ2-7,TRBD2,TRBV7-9,TGTGCCAGCAGTAGACCGGGACTAGCGGGAAGGGACGAGCAGTACTTC,CASSRPGLAGRDEQYF
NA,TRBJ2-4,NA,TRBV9,TGTGCCAGCAGCGATTCGGGACACCAGGGGAACATTCAGTACTTC,CASSDSGHQGNIQYF
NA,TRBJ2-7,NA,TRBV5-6,TGTGCCAGCAGCTTCGCCCCCGGGACCGAGCAGTACTTC,CASSFAPGTEQYF
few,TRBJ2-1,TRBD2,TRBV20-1,TGCAGTGCTAGTAGCGGGAAGTCCTACAATGAGCAGTTCTTC,CSASSGKSYNEQFF
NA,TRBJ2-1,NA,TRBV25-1,TGTGCCAGCAGCAAGATCCAGCAAGAGACCCAGTTCTTC,CASSKIQQETQFF
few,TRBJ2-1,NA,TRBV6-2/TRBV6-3,TGTGCCAGCAGTCCCGAGGGGGGTGGATCCTACAATGAGCAGTTCTTC,CASSPEGGGSYNEQFF
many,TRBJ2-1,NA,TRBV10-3,TGTGCCATCAGTTTACTTGACAGGCTGTTCTTC,CAISLLDRLFF
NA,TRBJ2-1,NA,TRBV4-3,TGCGCCAGCAGCCAAGATAAGTGGACTGATCTTGGGAATGAGCAGTTCTTC,CASSQDKWTDLGNEQFF
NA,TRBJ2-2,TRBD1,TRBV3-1,TGTGCCAGCAGCCGCGGGCCAGGGGGGCTGTTTTTT,CASSRGPGGLFF
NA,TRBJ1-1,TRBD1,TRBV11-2,TGTGCCAGCAGCTCGGGACAGAGTACTGAAGCTTTCTTT,CASSSGQSTEAFF
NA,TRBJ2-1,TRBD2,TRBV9,TGTGCCAGCAGCGTAGAGATGCGGGGGGCCAGTAATGAGCAGTTCTTC,CASSVEMRGASNEQFF
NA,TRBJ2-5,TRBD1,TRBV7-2,TGTGCCAGCAGCCAATGGACAGGGGCGTCCAGGGAGACCCAGTACTTC,CASSQWTGASRETQYF
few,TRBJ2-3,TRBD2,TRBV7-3,TGTGCCAGCAGAAAGAGCGGGGGAAACACAGATACGCAGTATTTT,CASRKSGGNTDTQYF
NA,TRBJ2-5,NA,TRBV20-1,TGCAGAGCTCTGGAGGGGGAGACCCAGTACTTC,CRALEGETQYF
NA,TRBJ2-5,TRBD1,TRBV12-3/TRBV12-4,TGTGCCAGCAGTTCCACACTCCGGGACAGATACCTCCAAGAGACCCAGTACTTC,CASSSTLRDRYLQETQYF
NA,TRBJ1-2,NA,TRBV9,TGTGCCAGCAGCGAAGGGGAGATGCGGGGCTACACCTTC,CASSEGEMRGYTF
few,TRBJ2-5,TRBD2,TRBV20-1,TGCAGTGCTATCGCGGGGGGGGACCCCCAAGAGACCCAGTACTTC,CSAIAGGDPQETQYF
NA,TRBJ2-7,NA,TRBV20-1,TGCAGTGCTAGTCCGGGCACCACCTACGAGCAGTACTTC,CSASPGTTYEQYF
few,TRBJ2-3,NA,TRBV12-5,TGTGCTAGTGGTGGACGGCGGGGACGCACAGATACGCAGTATTTT,CASGGRRGRTDTQYF
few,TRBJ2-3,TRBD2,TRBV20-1,TGCAGTGCTGGGGCTGGACTAGCGGGAGTAGATACGCAGTATTTT,CSAGAGLAGVDTQYF
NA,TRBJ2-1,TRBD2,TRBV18,TGTGCCAGCTCACAAGGACTAGCGGGAGATGAGCAGTTCTTC,CASSQGLAGDEQFF
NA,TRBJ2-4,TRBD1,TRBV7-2,TGTGCCAGCAGCTTCGACAGGGGGGCGGTCAAAAACATTCAGTACTTC,CASSFDRGAVKNIQYF
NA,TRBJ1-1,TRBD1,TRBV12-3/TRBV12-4,TGTGCCAGCAGTTTAGGACGACAGGGATTGAAAACTGAAGCTTTCTTT,CASSLGRQGLKTEAFF
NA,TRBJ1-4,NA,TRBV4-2,TGTGCCAGCAGCCAAGACCCGGTCGGTGAGGACGAAAAACTGTTTTTT,CASSQDPVGEDEKLFF
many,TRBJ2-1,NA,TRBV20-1,TGCAGTGCTAGAGCGCGGGACGAAAGTGGTGAGCAGTTCTTC,CSARARDESGEQFF
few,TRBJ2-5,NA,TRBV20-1,TGCAGTGCAACCGCAGAGACCCAGTACTTC,CSATAETQYF
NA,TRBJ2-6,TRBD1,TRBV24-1,TGTGCCACCAGTGTGGGGACAGGGAGCTTCGGGGCCAACGTCCTGACTTTC,CATSVGTGSFGANVLTF